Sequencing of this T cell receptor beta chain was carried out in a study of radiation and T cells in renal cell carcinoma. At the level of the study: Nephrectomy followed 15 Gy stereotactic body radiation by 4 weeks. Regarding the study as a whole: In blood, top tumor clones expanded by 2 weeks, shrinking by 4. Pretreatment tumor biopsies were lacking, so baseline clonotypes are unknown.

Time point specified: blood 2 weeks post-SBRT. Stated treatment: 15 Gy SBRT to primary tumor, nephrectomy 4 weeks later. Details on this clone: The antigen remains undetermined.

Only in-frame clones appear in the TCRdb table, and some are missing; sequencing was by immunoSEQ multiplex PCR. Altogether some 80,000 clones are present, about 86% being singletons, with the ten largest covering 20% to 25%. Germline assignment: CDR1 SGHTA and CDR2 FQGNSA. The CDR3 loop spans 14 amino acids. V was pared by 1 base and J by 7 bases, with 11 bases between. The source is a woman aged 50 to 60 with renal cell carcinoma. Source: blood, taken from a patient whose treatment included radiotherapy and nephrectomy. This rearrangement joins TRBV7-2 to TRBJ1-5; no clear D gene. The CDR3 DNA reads TGTGCCAGCAGCTTAGAATCCCTGGGACAGCCCCAGCATTTT. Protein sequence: CASSLESLGQPQHF.